The sequence of this T cell receptor beta chain was determined in a study of early T cells in non-severe SARS-CoV-2 infection. This CDR3 is 14 amino acids long. The V end lost 3 bases, the J end lost 4 bases, and 12 bases lay between the germline ends. From germline, CDR1 is ENHRY and CDR2 SYGVKD. Study-wide results and limits: Sequences matched to VDJdb favored anti-spike CD8 responses, while private and CD4 specificities were missed.

A note on this clonotype: Its antigen remains unidentified.

In TCRdb, the 5' RACE reads were re-called with MiXCR into one record per CDR3 protein. The table records 84,000 or so distinct CDR3 sequences, roughly 12% of them present only once. The sequencing input was whole blood. This chain connects TRBV10-3 to TRBJ1-1; the D gene is possibly TRBD1 (5 bases). The clonotype comes from an adult who was a healthcare worker with PCR-confirmed SARS-CoV-2 infection or an uninfected control (not recorded which). The CDR3 here is CAISEGAAGTEAFF. As DNA, the CDR3 is TGTGCCATCAGTGAAGGGGCGGCAGGCACTGAAGCTTTCTTT.